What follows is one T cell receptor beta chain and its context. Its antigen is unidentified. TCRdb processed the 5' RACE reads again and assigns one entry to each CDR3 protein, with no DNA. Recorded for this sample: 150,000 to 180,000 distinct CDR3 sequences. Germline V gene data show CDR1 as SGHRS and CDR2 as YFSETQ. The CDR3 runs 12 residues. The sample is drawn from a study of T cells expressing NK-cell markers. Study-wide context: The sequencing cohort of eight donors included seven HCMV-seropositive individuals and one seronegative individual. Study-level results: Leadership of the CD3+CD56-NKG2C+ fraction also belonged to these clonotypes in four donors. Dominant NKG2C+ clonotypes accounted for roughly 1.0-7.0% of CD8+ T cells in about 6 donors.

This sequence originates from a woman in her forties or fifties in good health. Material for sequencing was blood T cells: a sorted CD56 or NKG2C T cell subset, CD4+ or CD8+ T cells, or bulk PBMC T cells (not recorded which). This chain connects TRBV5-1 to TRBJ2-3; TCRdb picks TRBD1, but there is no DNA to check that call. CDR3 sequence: CASSFQGPHQYF.